The 27 T cell receptor beta chains in this list originate from one sample, sequenced in a study of T cell repertoires in cytomegalovirus infection (dated by TCRdb to about 2019). The sequencing machine was an Illumina HiSeq 1500. TCRdb cleaned the public reads at Q25 with fastp, built clones with MiXCR and kept in-frame beta chains. Duplicate CDR3 protein sequences are folded into a single record with the most common DNA and genes. This sample gives about 400,000 distinct CDR3 sequences in total; about 34% of them show up just once. Approximately 15% of the sample goes to the ten largest clones. What this sample's treatment or condition label stands for: in vitro stimulation with specific CMV peptide epitopes to enrich CMV-specific T cells. Their cognate antigens are unknown. Sequenced material: cultured PBMCs, taken from culture after CMV antigen stimulation. Receptors originate from a human donor in good health (CMV status not recorded). Some clones in this sample may be carry-over from other donors' samples.

The sample holds many counts of this clonotype. The rearrangement links TRBV7-2 to TRBJ2-1; 11 positions agree with TRBD2. V lost 4 bases to trimming and J lost 7 bases; unmatched junction nucleotides: 9. The germline V gene has CDR1 SGHTA and CDR2 FQGNSA. CDR3 length equals 16 residues. CDR3 amino acids: CASSSGLAGPLNEQFF. Written as DNA, the CDR3 is TGTGCCAGCAGCTCCGGACTAGCGGGCCCTCTTAATGAGCAGTTCTTC.

This clonotype appeared a few times. The chain is built from TRBV6-1 and TRBJ2-3; D is uncertain. Germline CDR1 and CDR2: MNHNS and SASEGT. The CDR3 is 15 residues long. V lost 8 bases and J lost 4, with 19 bases in between. The CDR3 DNA reads as TGTGCCAGCGTTTCGACCGTTTTTAGCTCAGATACGCAGTATTTT. It translates to CASVSTVFSSDTQYF.

J is TRBJ1-5 and V is TRBV7-9, with TRBD1 as a possible D gene (5 bases). The germline V gene has CDR1 SEHNR and CDR2 FQNEAQ (reference sequence). The V end was cut by 5 bases, the J end by 4 bases, with 15 bases between. There are 15 residues in the CDR3. Here the CDR3 reads CASSLGVFGNQPQHF. The CDR3 region has the DNA TGTGCCAGCAGCCTGGGGGTATTCGGAAATCAGCCCCAGCATTTT.

Ten or more counts support this clonotype. This sequence joins TRBV30 and TRBJ1-2; D uncertain. The CDR3 spans 16 residues. Trimming pared 1 base from V and 4 bases from J, leaving 19 bases between. Germline V lookup: CDR1 GTSNPN, CDR2 SVGIG (reference sequence). Here the CDR3 reads CAWSAYRAIRGYGYTF. The CDR3 DNA sequence: TGTGCCTGGAGTGCTTACCGGGCGATACGGGGCTATGGCTACACCTTC.

This clonotype was found a few times. The genes are TRBV4-2 and TRBJ2-1, with 12 nucleotides matching TRBD2. V shed 4 bases, J shed 9 bases, and the junction held 7 bases outside the gene matches. This CDR3 has 15 amino acids. Germline V lookup: CDR1 LGHNA, CDR2 YNFKEQ. CDR3 sequence (DNA): TGTGCCAGCAGCCCCGGGACTAGCGGGTCGTTTGAGCAGTTCTTC. Translation: CASSPGTSGSFEQFF.

This clonotype was counted only a few times. The chain carries TRBV25-1 and TRBJ2-1, with 10 positions matching TRBD2. CDR1 and CDR2 from the germline V gene are MGHDK and SYGVNS. There are 15 residues in the CDR3. J was trimmed by 4 bases and V by 5 bases; bases with no gene match: 5. The DNA of the CDR3 is TGTGCCAGCAGTAAGCTAGCGGGAGCGTACAATGAGCAGTTCTTC. It translates to CASSKLAGAYNEQFF.

The chain recombines TRBV20-1 with TRBJ1-1; D is possibly TRBD1 (6 bases). Trimming left V 0 bases short and J 1 base short, with 18 bases between. The CDR3 runs to 17 residues. CDR1 is DFQATT and CDR2 is SNEGSKA in the germline V gene (reference sequence). DNA of the CDR3: TGCAGTGCTAGAGATCTACAGGGATGGACCAGGAACACTGAAGCTTTCTTT. Translated: CSARDLQGWTRNTEAFF.

This chain joins TRBV29-1 and TRBJ2-5, with 9 positions matching TRBD2. The CDR3 extends over 16 amino acids. In germline, CDR1 is SQVTM, CDR2 ANQGSEA. The V gene end was trimmed by 7 bases and the J gene end by 5 bases; junction bases not matched to a gene: 17. The CDR3 DNA sequence: TGCAGCGCCACACCACAAGGACTAGCGTTTTCGGAGACCCAGTACTTC. Translated: CSATPQGLAFSETQYF.

This clonotype was detected a few times. The J gene is TRBJ1-2, the V gene TRBV7-8; the match to TRBD1 covers 8 bases. The V gene's germline CDR1 is SGHVS and CDR2 FQNEAQ. The CDR3 spans 14 residues. V was pared by 5 bases and J by 4 bases, with 6 bases of the junction left unmatched. CDR3 bases: TGTGCCAGCAGCAAAGGACAGGGTACCTATGGCTACACCTTC. Translated, it gives CASSKGQGTYGYTF.

The chain joins TRBV7-2 to TRBJ2-1; 8 nucleotides align to TRBD2. This CDR3 is 16 amino acids long. Per the germline V gene, CDR1 is SGHTA and CDR2 is FQGNSA. The V segment lost 5 bases and the J segment 2 bases; nucleotides outside the gene matches: 8. The CDR3, as DNA: TGTGCCAGCAGCCTCGTCGGGGGGGGGGCCTACAATGAGCAGTTCTTC. This codes for CASSLVGGGAYNEQFF.

This chain connects TRBV20-1 to TRBJ2-2; the D gene is possibly TRBD1 (6 bases). The CDR3 sequence is 15 residues long. Trimming pared 0 bases from V and 6 bases from J, leaving 14 bases between. Germline-derived CDR1 and CDR2 are DFQATT and SNEGSKA (reference sequence). CDR3 residues: CSARDIGGEAGELFF. Here the CDR3 DNA reads TGCAGTGCTAGAGATATAGGGGGTGAGGCCGGGGAGCTGTTTTTT.

A note on this clonotype: Relative to the germline gene, one junction end is altered; a read error may explain this. The CDR3 protein is CARPSGQTDAQYF. The CDR3 coding sequence is TGTGCCAGGCCTAGCGGCCAAACAGATGCGCAGTATTTT. The chain uses TRBV6-1 and TRBJ2-3; 7 bases map to TRBD2. There are 13 residues in the CDR3. Germline V gene lookup returns CDR1 MNHNS and CDR2 SASEGT.

This clonotype has a handful of counts. The chain links TRBV7-2 to TRBJ2-1, with D possibly being TRBD2 (6 bases). Trimming took off 4 bases at V and 4 bases at J, with 14 bases between the two ends. The CDR3 sequence is 15 residues long. Germline V gives CDR1 SGHTA, CDR2 FQGNSA. CDR3 coding DNA: TGTGCCAGCAGCTCCGTAGCGGACCCTTACAATGAGCAGTTCTTC. Residues: CASSSVADPYNEQFF.

The sample holds many counts of this clonotype. The chain couples TRBV28 to TRBJ1-1; maybe TRBD1 (5 bases). Trimming left V 6 bases short and J 6 bases short, with 8 bases between. Germline values: CDR1 MDHEN, CDR2 SYDVKM. The CDR3 extends over 11 amino acids. The CDR3 loop reads CASRGRPEAFF. The CDR3 DNA reads as TGTGCCAGCAGGGGACGGCCTGAAGCTTTCTTT. Full variable domain (rest looked up from reference TRBV28 and TRBJ1-1): DVKVTQSSRYLVKRTGEKVFLECVQDMDHENMFWYRQDPGLGLRLIYFSYDVKMKEKGDIPEGYSVSREKKERFSLILESASTNQTSMYLCASRGRPEAFFGQGTRLTVV.

Only a few counts were recorded for this clonotype. The chain links TRBV25-1 to TRBJ2-1, with D possibly TRBD2 on 6 matching bases. The ends were cut back, 3 bases at V and 6 bases at J, with 12 bases in the middle. The CDR3 is made up of 14 amino acids. Germline V gene data show CDR1 as MGHDK and CDR2 as SYGVNS. CDR3 loop: CASSDLFSGNEQFF. CDR3 DNA sequence: TGTGCCAGCAGTGACTTATTTAGCGGCAATGAGCAGTTCTTC.

As DNA, the CDR3 is TGTGCCAGCAGTCGCTGGGGGACTAGCACCTACAATGAGCAGTTCTTC. Translation gives CASSRWGTSTYNEQFF. J is TRBJ2-1 and V is TRBV6-8; 9 nucleotides match TRBD2. J was trimmed by 2 bases and V by 5 bases; bases with no gene match: 7. Germline CDR1 reads MNHGY; CDR2 reads SAAAGT. CDR3 size: 16 residues.

The sample holds a few counts of this clonotype. The chain joins TRBV6-5 to TRBJ2-7; D perhaps matches TRBD1 (5 bases). Per germline, CDR1 MNHEY and CDR2 SVGAGI. The V end lost 4 bases, the J end lost 0 bases, and 13 bases lay between the germline ends. This CDR3 contains 15 residues. The CDR3 DNA follows: TGTGCCAGCAGTTTCTCTGAAGGGGTCTCCTACGAGCAGTACTTC. Translated: CASSFSEGVSYEQYF.

The sample holds a few counts of this clonotype. The rearrangement links TRBV25-1 to TRBJ1-1; the D is unclear. Trimming stripped 1 base from V and 1 base from J, with 4 bases between. The CDR3 runs 13 residues. Germline CDR1 MGHDK, CDR2 SYGVNS. DNA for the CDR3: TGTGCCAGCAGTGAATTTTGGAACACTGAAGCTTTCTTT. Amino acid sequence: CASSEFWNTEAFF.

Many counts were recorded for this clonotype. The genes are TRBV7-2 and TRBJ1-2; tentatively, D is TRBD1 (6 bases). The CDR3 is made up of 13 amino acids. Deletions cut 5 bases from V and 8 bases from J, with 15 bases between. CDR1 SGHTA and CDR2 FQGNSA come from the germline V gene. The CDR3 here is CASSTTTGTGYTF. CDR3 sequence (DNA): TGTGCCAGCAGCACCACCACAGGGACGGGCTACACCTTC.

This clonotype was seen at least ten times. The V gene is TRBV7-2, the J gene TRBJ2-3; D is tentatively TRBD1 or TRBD2 (5 bases each). Germline assignment: CDR1 SGHTA and CDR2 FQGNSA. Deletions cut 5 bases from V and 0 bases from J, with 15 bases between. CDR3 length equals 16 residues. CDR3 sequence: CASSRGADLSTDTQYF. Written as DNA, the CDR3 is TGTGCCAGCAGCCGAGGGGCAGATCTAAGCACAGATACGCAGTATTTT.

This clonotype was counted many times. The genes are TRBV7-6 and TRBJ2-2, with D perhaps given as TRBD1 or TRBD2 (5 bases each). V lost 5 bases, J lost 4 bases, and 17 bases lay in between. CDR1 is SGHVS, CDR2 FNYEAQ, per germline. The CDR3 spans 16 residues. The CDR3 sequence: CASSRGVAGSTGELFF. CDR3 coding DNA: TGTGCCAGCAGCCGAGGTGTGGCAGGGAGCACCGGGGAGCTGTTTTTT.

This clonotype was counted many times. This chain joins TRBV7-7 and TRBJ2-7; TRBD1 aligns across 12 bases. CDR3 length equals 15 residues. Germline V gives CDR1 SSHAT, CDR2 FNYEAQ (reference sequence). CDR3 in DNA: TGTGCTAGCAGCCAGGGACAGGGGGCCTTGAGCGAGCAGTACGTC. This codes for CASSQGQGALSEQYV.

This chain uses TRBV9 with TRBJ2-2, with 8 bases matching TRBD2. Looked up from germline, CDR1 is SGDLS and CDR2 is YYNGEE. J was trimmed by 4 bases and V by 2 bases; bases with no gene match: 4. This CDR3 has 15 amino acids. The CDR3 nucleotides read TGTGCCAGCAGCGTGACTAGCGAACCCACCGGGGAGCTGTTTTTT. Amino acids: CASSVTSEPTGELFF.

The chain employs TRBV27 and TRBJ1-2, with D uncertain. Germline CDR1 is MNHEY and CDR2 is SMNVEV (reference sequence). CDR3 length equals 13 residues. V was clipped by 3 bases and J by 6 bases, with 11 bases between them. For the CDR3, the DNA is TGTGCCAGCAGTTTTGGCAGGTATAATGGCTACACCTTC. Protein product: CASSFGRYNGYTF.

This clonotype was seen repeatedly, ten times or more. The chain recombines TRBV7-9 with TRBJ2-5, with D perhaps matching TRBD1 (6 bases). This CDR3 has 16 amino acids. The germline CDR1 and CDR2 sequences are SEHNR and FQNEAQ (reference sequence). Trimming cost V 0 bases and J 4 bases, with 15 bases left between them. The CDR3 sequence: CASSLAVDSGGETQYF. The CDR3 DNA reads as TGTGCCAGCAGCTTAGCGGTGGACAGTGGGGGAGAGACCCAGTACTTC.

The chain couples TRBV7-2 to TRBJ1-4; possible D gene TRBD1, 5 bases. Germline V gene data show CDR1 as SGHTA and CDR2 as FQGNSA. The CDR3 totals 15 residues. Trimming took off 5 bases at V and 7 bases at J, with 17 bases between the two ends. The CDR3 region has the DNA TGTGCCAGCAGCCCTCCCTCGGGGGTGGGTGAAAAACTGTTTTTT. Translation: CASSPPSGVGEKLFF.

The V call is TRBV19, the J call TRBJ2-5, with 10 bases matching TRBD2. Per the germline V gene, CDR1 is LNHDA and CDR2 is SQIVND (reference sequence). The CDR3 is 15 amino acids. With V trimmed by 4 bases and J by 5 bases, 7 bases remained unmatched. CDR3 region: CASSTLAGVEETQYF. The CDR3 DNA sequence: TGTGCCAGTAGTACCCTAGCGGGAGTAGAGGAGACCCAGTACTTC.